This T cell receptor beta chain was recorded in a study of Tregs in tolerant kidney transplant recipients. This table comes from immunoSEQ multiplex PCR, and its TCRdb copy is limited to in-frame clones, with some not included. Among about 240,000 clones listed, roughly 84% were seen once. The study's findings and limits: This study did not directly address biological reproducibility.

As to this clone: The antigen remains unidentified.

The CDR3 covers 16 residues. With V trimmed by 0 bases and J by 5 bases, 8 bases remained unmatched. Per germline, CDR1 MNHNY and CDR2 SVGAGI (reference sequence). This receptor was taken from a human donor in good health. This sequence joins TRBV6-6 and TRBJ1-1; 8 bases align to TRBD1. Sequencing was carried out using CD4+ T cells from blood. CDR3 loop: CASSYSRTGSRTEAFF. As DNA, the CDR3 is TGTGCCAGCAGTTACTCCCGGACAGGGTCAAGGACTGAAGCTTTCTTT.